The 32 T cell receptor beta chains in this list originate from one sample, sequenced in a study of vaccination and CD4 T cells after COVID-19. Sample treatment: roughly 11-day PBMC culture with coronavirus spike peptide pools or control peptides (ViraFEST assay). Their antigens remain unidentified. The Oncomine TCR Beta short-read assay sequenced DNA from cultured CD4+ T cells. Using its own MiXCR run on the PCR reads, TCRdb lists one record per CDR3 protein. The sample shows under 15,000 distinct CDR3 sequences, approximately 60% of them seen only once. Sample: CD4+ T cells from blood, cultured in vitro. These receptors all stem from a human donor who had recovered from COVID-19.

J is TRBJ2-5 and V is TRBV15, with TRBD1 matching 7 bases. CDR1 is LNHNV, CDR2 YYDKDF, per germline (reference sequence). The V and J ends lost 5 bases and 5 bases, in that order; junction bases with no gene match: 8. CDR3 length equals 14 residues. The CDR3: CATSAPDRIETQYF. In DNA, the CDR3 is TGTGCCACCAGCGCCCCGGACAGGATCGAGACCCAGTACTTC.

The chain employs TRBV19 and TRBJ2-3; the match to TRBD2 covers 7 bases. CDR3 size: 15 residues. With 6 bases clipped from V and 1 base from J, the junction kept 7 bases outside the gene matches. The germline CDR1 and CDR2 sequences are LNHDA and SQIVND (reference sequence). This CDR3 is CASSRAGRGTDTQYF. The CDR3 nucleotides read TGTGCCAGTAGCCGGGCAGGGAGGGGCACAGATACGCAGTATTTT.

V gene TRBV7-9 combines with J gene TRBJ2-5; D gene ambiguous. Looked up from germline, CDR1 is SEHNR and CDR2 is FQNEAQ (reference sequence). The V end was cut by 5 bases, the J end by 2 bases, with 9 bases between. This CDR3 contains 13 residues. DNA of the CDR3: TGTGCCAGCAGCATGAACATTCAAGAGACCCAGTACTTC. As protein: CASSMNIQETQYF.

This clonotype appeared a few times. This chain connects TRBV6-2 or TRBV6-3 to TRBJ2-7, with 7 bases identical to TRBD2. J lost 4 bases, V lost 2 bases, and 8 bases had no gene match. CDR1 is MNHEY and CDR2 is SVGEGT in the germline V gene. This CDR3 contains 15 residues. The CDR3 coding sequence is TGTGCCAGCAGTTACGGCGGGAGTGTTATGTACGAGCAGTACTTC. Protein: CASSYGGSVMYEQYF.

The gene calls are TRBV20-1 and TRBJ2-3; TRBD1 aligns across 7 bases. There are 15 residues in the CDR3. The ends lost 2 bases at V and 0 bases at J; junction bases unmatched: 5. CDR1 and CDR2 from the germline V gene are DFQATT and SNEGSKA (reference sequence). The CDR3 region has the DNA TGCAGTGCTAGAAGGGGACAGACTAGCACAGATACGCAGTATTTT. Residues: CSARRGQTSTDTQYF.

CDR3 DNA sequence: TGTGCCAGTTCTCGAAACCACGTTGATTCACCCCTCCACTTT. Translating it yields CASSRNHVDSPLHF. This chain connects TRBV11-2 to TRBJ1-6; no clear D. In germline, CDR1 is SGHAT, CDR2 FQNNGV. Between the trimmed V and J ends, which lost 9 bases and 8 bases, there was a span of 17 bases. The CDR3 sequence is 14 residues long.

This clonotype was counted only a few times. The chain joins TRBV20-1 to TRBJ2-1; TRBD2 matches 13 bases. Per germline, CDR1 DFQATT and CDR2 SNEGSKA (reference sequence). V shed 0 bases and J 6 bases; nucleotides not matched to a gene: 5. CDR3 length equals 16 residues. The CDR3 here is CSARDPLAGGLNEQFF. The CDR3 bases are TGCAGTGCTAGAGATCCACTAGCGGGAGGGCTCAATGAGCAGTTCTTC.

V usage is TRBV7-9 and J usage is TRBJ2-7, with 9 bases matching TRBD2. V shed 1 base and J 9 bases; nucleotides not matched to a gene: 10. This CDR3 comprises 15 residues. Per germline, CDR1 SEHNR and CDR2 FQNEAQ (reference sequence). The CDR3 sequence: CASSLGVAGVVVQYF. In DNA form, the CDR3 reads TGTGCCAGCAGCTTAGGCGTAGCGGGAGTGGTAGTGCAGTACTTC.

This clonotype was seen only once. This rearrangement joins TRBV12-3 or TRBV12-4 to TRBJ2-1, with 12 bases that match TRBD2. This CDR3 region has 15 residues. The V gene end was trimmed by 6 bases and the J gene end by 7 bases; junction bases not matched to a gene: 7. The CDR3 bases are TGTGCCAGCAGAGACGGGACTAGCGGGTGGAATGAGCAGTTCTTC. Translated, it gives CASRDGTSGWNEQFF.

The chain couples TRBV25-1 to TRBJ2-5; a weak D match, TRBD2 (7 bases). Germline V gene sequence: CDR1 MGHDK, CDR2 SYGVNS. Trimming removed 6 bases from V and 2 bases from J, with 16 bases in between. There are 15 residues in the CDR3. In nucleotides, the CDR3 is TGTGCCAGCAGCCCCCGGGGGGCTGGGCAAGAGACCCAGTACTTC. It yields the protein CASSPRGAGQETQYF. Looking up the rest from reference TRBV25-1 and TRBJ2-5 gives the full variable domain: EADIYQTPRYLVIGTGKKITLECSQTMGHDKMYWYQQDPGMELHLIHYSYGVNSTEKGDLSSESTVSRIRTEHFPLTLESARPSHTSQYLCASSPRGAGQETQYFGPGTRLLVL.

The chain recombines TRBV4-1 with TRBJ1-5; D is perhaps TRBD1 (6 bases). The CDR3 consists of 16 residues. V gave up 1 base and J gave up 6 bases, with 16 bases separating them. CDR1 is MGHRA, CDR2 YSYEKL, per germline. CDR3 in DNA: TGCGCCAGCAGCCAAGTTACTGGGGGCGGTGGTCAGCCCCAGCATTTT. Amino acid sequence: CASSQVTGGGGQPQHF.

This clonotype was found a few times. The chain joins TRBV6-1 to TRBJ1-5; D is unresolved. The V gene's germline CDR1 is MNHNS and CDR2 SASEGT. The CDR3 covers 14 residues. The V end lost 6 bases, the J end lost 4 bases, and 13 bases lay between the germline ends. CDR3 DNA sequence: TGTGCCAGCAGCCGAGGAGGAGATAATCAGCCCCAGCATTTT. As protein: CASSRGGDNQPQHF.

J is TRBJ1-2 and V is TRBV24-1; 11 nucleotides line up with TRBD1. This CDR3 comprises 16 residues. Germline assignment: CDR1 KGHDR and CDR2 SFDVKD. With V trimmed by 4 bases and J by 4 bases, 7 bases remained unmatched. The CDR3 nucleotides read TGTGCCACCAGTGACTCAAGGACAGGGGGCGTCTATGGCTACACCTTC. Protein sequence: CATSDSRTGGVYGYTF.

The chain employs TRBV20-1 and TRBJ1-6, with D perhaps TRBD1 (5 bases). Germline-derived CDR1 and CDR2 are DFQATT and SNEGSKA (reference sequence). There are 15 residues in the CDR3. V lost 2 bases, J lost 6 bases, and 14 bases lay in between. The CDR3 spells CSARPPRGANSPLHF. The CDR3 DNA reads TGCAGTGCTAGACCCCCGAGGGGTGCTAATTCACCCCTCCACTTT.

The rearrangement links TRBV7-2 to TRBJ2-5, with 7 bases that match TRBD1. CDR1 is SGHTA, CDR2 FQGNSA, per germline. The CDR3 length is 13 residues. V trimming: 5 bases; J trimming: 4 bases; junction bases outside the gene matches: 4. The CDR3 sequence is CASSRQGLETQYF. For the CDR3, the DNA is TGTGCCAGCAGCAGACAGGGCCTAGAGACCCAGTACTTC.

This chain connects TRBV30 to TRBJ2-7; no clear D gene. Germline V gene sequence: CDR1 GTSNPN, CDR2 SVGIG (reference sequence). The CDR3 is 12 amino acids. Trimming took off 2 bases at V and 3 bases at J, with 8 bases between the two ends. For the CDR3, the DNA is TGTGCCTGGAGTTTTGGGGACTACGAGCAGTACTTC. Protein: CAWSFGDYEQYF.

The CDR3, as DNA: TGTGCCAGCAGCGGAGAACGGGGGGCGCCTCGGGAGACCCAGTACTTC. Its translation: CASSGERGAPRETQYF. This chain links TRBV5-4 with TRBJ2-5, with D perhaps matching TRBD2 (7 bases). Per germline, CDR1 SGHNT and CDR2 YYREEE (reference sequence). The germline V and J ends were trimmed by 4 bases and 5 bases, with 21 bases remaining between them. The CDR3 length is 16 residues.

This clonotype was found once. V is TRBV20-1 and J is TRBJ2-6; TRBD1 matches 7 bases. From germline, CDR1 is DFQATT and CDR2 SNEGSKA (reference sequence). J gave up 4 bases and V 1 base, and 7 bases lay outside the gene matches. The CDR3 spans 16 residues. The DNA of the CDR3 is TGCAGTGCTAGAGGACAGGGTGTTACCGGGGCCAACGTCCTGACTTTC. Protein product: CSARGQGVTGANVLTF.

This chain connects TRBV7-7 to TRBJ2-2; D is unclear. Germline CDR1 reads SSHAT; CDR2 reads FNYEAQ (reference sequence). V was pared by 2 bases and J by 0 bases, with 10 bases between. The CDR3 has 16 amino acids. CDR3 sequence reads: CASSLNPVPNTGELFF. Here the CDR3 DNA reads TGTGCCAGCAGCTTAAATCCGGTACCGAACACCGGGGAGCTGTTTTTT.

CDR3 coding DNA: TGTGCCAGCAGTGACGGGTACACAGATACGCAGTATTTT. It codes for CASSDGYTDTQYF. The V gene is TRBV6-4, the J gene TRBJ2-3; D unresolved. CDR3 size: 13 residues. Germline V CDR1 and CDR2: MRHNA, SNTAGT. Trimming stripped 2 bases from V and 2 bases from J, with 5 bases between.

The chain uses TRBV12-3 or TRBV12-4 and TRBJ1-2, with D possibly being TRBD1 (6 bases). The V gene lost 4 bases and the J gene lost 5 bases, with 11 bases spanning the gap. The CDR3 is made up of 13 amino acids. The CDR3 nucleotides are TGTGCCAGCAGTTCCGCAGGGGAATATGGCTACACCTTC. This gives the protein CASSSAGEYGYTF.

The CDR3 DNA reads TGTGCCAGCAGCTCCACCAGTACCGGTGGGGTCTCTGGAAACACCATATATTTT. The encoded protein is CASSSTSTGGVSGNTIYF. This rearrangement joins TRBV7-6 to TRBJ1-3; D unresolved. The CDR3 totals 18 residues. In germline, CDR1 is SGHVS, CDR2 FNYEAQ. V lost 4 bases and J lost 0, with 19 bases in between.

On this clonotype: The junction does not match germline at one end; this may be a read error. This chain joins TRBV6-4 and TRBJ2-3, with 8 nucleotides matching TRBD1. The CDR3 is 14 residues long. Germline CDR1 is MRHNA and CDR2 is SNTAGT. In nucleotides, the CDR3 is TGTGCCAGCGGTGACTCAGGGGGCGCAGATACGCAGTATTTT. Encoded protein: CASGDSGGADTQYF.

This clonotype was seen a handful of times. The rearrangement joins TRBV28 to TRBJ1-5; possibly TRBD1 for D (6 bases). Germline CDR1 reads MDHEN; CDR2 reads SYDVKM. The CDR3 has 15 amino acids. Between the trimmed V and J ends, which lost 7 bases and 4 bases, there was a span of 17 bases. The CDR3 spells CASTTGGAINQPQHF. The CDR3 nucleotides read TGTGCCAGCACCACCGGGGGGGCAATTAATCAGCCCCAGCATTTT.

The V and J genes are TRBV7-9 and TRBJ2-5; 7 bases fit TRBD2. Germline CDR1 and CDR2: SEHNR and FQNEAQ (reference sequence). V lost 1 base and J lost 0; bases outside the gene matches: 8. The CDR3 consists of 17 residues. This CDR3 reads CASSLGVGRPYQETQYF. The CDR3, as DNA: TGTGCCAGCAGCTTAGGGGTCGGGAGGCCGTACCAAGAGACCCAGTACTTC.

The V and J genes are TRBV7-2 and TRBJ1-3; no clear D. Trimming cost V 5 bases and J 4 bases, with 12 bases left between them. Germline values: CDR1 SGHTA, CDR2 FQGNSA. The CDR3 contains 14 residues. The CDR3 sequence is CASSPGGSGNTIYF. The CDR3 coding sequence is TGTGCCAGCAGCCCGGGTGGCTCCGGAAACACCATATATTTT.

The genes are TRBV20-1 and TRBJ2-3, with a possible D match to TRBD1 (7 bases). The germline CDR1 and CDR2 sequences are DFQATT and SNEGSKA (reference sequence). There are 16 residues in the CDR3. Trimming shortened V by 2 bases and J by 3 bases, and 18 bases separated the two germline ends. This CDR3 is CSARQGEVALTDTQYF. The CDR3 DNA reads as TGCAGTGCTAGACAGGGGGAGGTTGCCCTGACAGATACGCAGTATTTT.

CDR3 amino acids: CASRYGGPRTYEQYF. CDR3 in DNA: TGTGCCAGTAGATATGGGGGCCCGAGAACCTACGAGCAGTACTTC. V is TRBV19 and J is TRBJ2-7, with D perhaps TRBD1 (6 bases). The CDR3 spans 15 residues. Germline values: CDR1 LNHDA, CDR2 SQIVND (reference sequence). V was trimmed by 6 bases and J by 2 bases, leaving 17 bases between them.

The chain employs TRBV2 and TRBJ2-3, with 10 bases fitting TRBD2. Germline V gives CDR1 SNHLY, CDR2 FYNNEI. V shed 6 bases and J 4 bases; nucleotides not matched to a gene: 7. This CDR3 spans 15 amino acids. The CDR3, as DNA: TGTGCCAGCAGCCCAGCGGGAGGGAGGGCAGATACGCAGTATTTT. It yields the protein CASSPAGGRADTQYF.

This clonotype was counted only a few times. The V call is TRBV27, the J call TRBJ1-2; 9 bases align to TRBD1. This CDR3 has 14 amino acids. The V gene's germline CDR1 is MNHEY and CDR2 SMNVEV (reference sequence). Trimming removed 6 bases from V and 6 bases from J; junction bases left unmatched: 8. The CDR3 reads CASRTGQGGDGYTF. The CDR3 DNA follows: TGTGCCAGCAGGACGGGACAGGGTGGTGATGGCTACACCTTC.

This clonotype appeared a few times. The J gene is TRBJ1-4, the V gene TRBV15; D remains unclear. This CDR3 comprises 12 residues. Germline V gene lookup returns CDR1 LNHNV and CDR2 YYDKDF (reference sequence). V lost 0 bases and J 7 bases, leaving 3 bases between the germline ends. CDR3 protein: CATSRDGEKLFF. In nucleotides, the CDR3 is TGTGCCACCAGCAGAGATGGTGAAAAACTGTTTTTT.

The genes are TRBV27 and TRBJ1-5; 7 bases match TRBD1. Trimming cost V 5 bases and J 6 bases; bases outside gene matches: 7. Germline V CDR1 and CDR2: MNHEY, SMNVEV (reference sequence). The CDR3 totals 14 residues. The CDR3 sequence is CASSTYRGGQPQHF. CDR3 DNA sequence: TGTGCCAGCAGTACCTACAGGGGTGGTCAGCCCCAGCATTTT.